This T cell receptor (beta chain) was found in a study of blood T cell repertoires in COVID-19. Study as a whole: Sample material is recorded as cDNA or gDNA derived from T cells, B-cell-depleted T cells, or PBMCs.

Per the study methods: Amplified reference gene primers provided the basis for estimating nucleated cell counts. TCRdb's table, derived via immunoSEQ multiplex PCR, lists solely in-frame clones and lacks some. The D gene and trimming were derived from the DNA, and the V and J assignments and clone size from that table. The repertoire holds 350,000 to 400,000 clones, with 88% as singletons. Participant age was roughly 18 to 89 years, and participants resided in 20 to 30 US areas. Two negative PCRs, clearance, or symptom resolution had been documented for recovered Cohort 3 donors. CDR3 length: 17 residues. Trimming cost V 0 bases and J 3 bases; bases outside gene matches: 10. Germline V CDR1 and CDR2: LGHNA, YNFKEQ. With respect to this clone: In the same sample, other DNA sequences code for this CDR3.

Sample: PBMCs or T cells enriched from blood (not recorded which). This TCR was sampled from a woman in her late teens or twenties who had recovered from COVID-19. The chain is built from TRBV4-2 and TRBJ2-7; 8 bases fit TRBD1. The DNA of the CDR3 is TGTGCCAGCAGCCAAGATCTAGGGACAGGACGGCTCTACGAGCAGTACTTC. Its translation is CASSQDLGTGRLYEQYF.